The T cell receptor (beta chain) described here comes from a study of blood T cell repertoires in COVID-19. Study overall: PBMCs, B-cell-depleted T cells, or T cells provided the cDNA or gDNA that made up the material.

Produced via immunoSEQ multiplex PCR; TCRdb's table is partial and in-frame only. The sample lists approximately 300,000 clones; roughly 90% were seen once. Losses at the gene ends were 4 bases for V and 6 bases for J; bases not matched to a gene: 7. This CDR3 has 15 amino acids. Germline values: CDR1 MGHRA, CDR2 YSYEKL. The sequence came from a woman aged 25-40 years who had been exposed to COVID-19. The sequenced material came from PBMCs or T cells enriched from blood (not recorded which). The chain carries TRBV4-1 and TRBJ2-3, with TRBD2 identical over 10 bases. CDR3 in amino acids: CASSLLAGVGDTQYF. The CDR3, as DNA: TGCGCCAGCAGCCTTCTAGCGGGGGTCGGGGATACGCAGTATTTT.